Here is one TCR beta chain with its context. This clone has a handful of counts. What antigen it recognizes has not been identified. Base quality data are lacking; no much larger clone is found one base away. In the ViraFEST assay, PBMC were stimulated with viral peptide pools, and TCR sequencing was then used to find antigen-specific CD4+ T cell clonotypes based on their expansion. After approximately 11 days of culture, CD4+ T cells were isolated with the EasySep CD4+ T cell isolation kit. Each participant received two doses of an mRNA SARS-CoV-2 vaccine, either BNT162b2 or mRNA-1273. None of the healthy vaccine recipients had a prior SARS-CoV-2 infection, which was confirmed by nucleocapsid antibody tests that came back negative both before and after vaccination. A few million PBMC per well were cultured in IMDM with about 5.1% human AB serum, 8 to 10 IU/ml IL-2 and gentamicin, plus 10 ug/ml peptides. On days 3 and 7, half of the culture medium was replaced with fresh IL-2-containing medium. Each peptide stimulation condition was cultured in triplicate wells unless otherwise noted. Using Ficoll-Paque Plus gradient centrifugation, PBMC were separated from whole blood and then either used fresh or cryopreserved at -140C. The spike proteins of SARS-CoV-2 and of the common cold coronaviruses HCoV-NL63, HCoV-OC43 and HCoV-229E were spanned by overlapping peptide pools. The QIAamp micro DNA kit was used to extract genomic DNA from the cultured CD4+ T cells.

Cut back by 1 base and 6 bases, the V and J ends lie 11 bases apart. The germline V gene specifies LGHNA as CDR1 and YSLEER as CDR2. Its CDR3 holds 14 amino acids, cysteine through phenylalanine. Left in the record is the CDR3 DNA by itself, 42 bases read in frame from the first base. Receptor amplification or capture employed the immunoSEQ multiplex PCR assay. DNA from the CD4+ T cells that had been cultured and isolated underwent TCR beta CDR3 sequencing. Per the authors' processing: Non-productive TCR sequences were discarded, and reads were trimmed to the CDR3 region, with only CDR3s of 7 or more amino acids retained. The MANAFEST web app was used to pick out antigen-specific clonotypes by comparing their expansion in peptide wells with that in reference cultures. Positive clones required FDR<0.05 expansion versus reference and all other wells, odds ratio above 5, and frequency above 0.1% in two replicate wells. Cross-reactive clonotypes were defined as significantly expanded in SARS-CoV-2 spike wells and in at least one common cold coronavirus spike condition. Levenshtein distance calculated with the stringdist R package was used to assess CDR3 similarity, and unrooted trees were constructed with ape in R 3.6.1. TCRdb mirrors the immuneACCESS table, restricted to in-frame sequences. Some clones are absent from its copies; in checked studies, under half trace to an unresolved V gene, and the reason for the others is unknown. D and trimming come from the DNA, and the V and J calls and clone size come from that table. Across this sample there are about 61,000 clones, with around three quarters seen only once. The ten biggest clones cover 1% to 1.5% of the sample.

These data are taken from a study of vaccination effects on CD4 cells after COVID-19 (dated by TCRdb to 2021 to 2024). As for the study more broadly: Across the study, the median time from the second dose to post-vaccine sampling was 72 days (range 14 to 241). SARS-CoV-2 spike-specific CD4+ TCR repertoires from before and after mRNA vaccination were compared in COVID-19 convalescent patients and in infection-naive vaccine recipients. A total of roughly 9 COVID-19 convalescent patients and a few SARS-CoV-2-naive healthy vaccine recipients were included in the full study. In the study, cultures from other donors were sequenced using the Oncomine TCR Beta short-read assay on an Illumina iSeq 100. Study-level results and caveats: The study was limited by a small number of convalescent patients, and early post-infection timepoints were lacking. Among healthy vaccine recipients, nearly all vaccine-induced clones were SARS-CoV-2 mono-reactive, and only 1 of 255 was cross-reactive with common cold coronaviruses. Both infection-induced and vaccine-induced clones contracted markedly at late post-vaccination timepoints, which is consistent with waning T cell responses.

Sequenced here: CD4+ T cells from PBMCs cultured with HCoV-229E spike peptides, sampled after COVID-19 vaccination. Reading the label with the study, this specimen's cell subset or site is: HCoV-229E spike overlapping peptide pool stimulation. In this chain, TRBV4-3 is recombined with TRBJ2-3; the D gene is not confidently resolved. The clonotype comes from a human donor who received a COVID-19 vaccine. The CDR3 amino acid sequence is: CASSQVRKADTQYF. The DNA sequence is as follows: TGCGCCAGCAGCCAAGTTCGGAAAGCTGATACGCAGTATTTT.